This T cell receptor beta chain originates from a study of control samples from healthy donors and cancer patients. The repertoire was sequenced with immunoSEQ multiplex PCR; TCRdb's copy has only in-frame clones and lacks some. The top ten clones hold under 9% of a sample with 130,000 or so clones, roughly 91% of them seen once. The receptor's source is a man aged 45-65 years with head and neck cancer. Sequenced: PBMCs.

CDR3 in DNA: TGTGCCAGTAGTTCCGGGACATCTAGCACAGATACGCAGTATTTT. It translates to CASSSGTSSTDTQYF. The rearrangement joins TRBV19 to TRBJ2-3; the D gene is possibly TRBD1 (6 bases). The germline V and J ends were trimmed by 5 bases and 0 bases, with 12 bases remaining between them. This CDR3 has 15 amino acids. The V gene's germline CDR1 is LNHDA and CDR2 SQIVND (reference sequence). The complete variable domain, with remaining parts taken from reference TRBV19 and TRBJ2-3, reads DGGITQSPKYLFRKEGQNVTLSCEQNLNHDAMYWYRQDPGQGLRLIYYSQIVNDFQKGDIAEGYSVSREKKESFPLTVTSAQKNPTAFYLCASSSGTSSTDTQYFGPGTRLTVL.